The 4 T cell receptor beta chains below were found in one sample sequenced in a study of cytomegalovirus exposure and HLA in healthy donors. Primers for the PCR totalled 60 Vbeta and 13 Jbeta. Generated by immunoSEQ multiplex PCR, the TCRdb table keeps only in-frame clones and is missing some. The sample carries some 97,000 clones, approximately 68% recorded once. Specimen: PBMCs. Every receptor here comes from a woman aged 18 to 35 in good health and CMV-seropositive.

A single count supports this clone. The chain has TRBV27 and TRBJ2-2, with 10 positions matching TRBD2. After removal of 8 bases from V and 4 bases from J, the junction contained 10 bases not matched to a gene. Germline loops: CDR1 MNHEY, CDR2 SMNVEV (reference sequence). This CDR3 contains 16 residues. The CDR3 nucleotides are TGTGCCAGCTCCTGGGGACTAGCGTGGCGCACCGGGGAGCTGTTTTTT. It encodes CASSWGLAWRTGELFF.

V usage is TRBV28 and J usage is TRBJ2-3, with 8 bases identical to TRBD2. The CDR3 is 12 residues long. V was pared by 2 bases and J by 11 bases, with 3 bases of the junction left unmatched. The germline V gene has CDR1 MDHEN and CDR2 SYDVKM. The CDR3 is CASSLGLAEQYF. In nucleotides, the CDR3 is TGTGCCAGCAGTTTAGGACTAGCCGAGCAGTATTTT.

CDR3 residues: CASSLGPSEDTQYF. The CDR3 DNA reads as TGCGCCAGCAGCTTGGGCCCCTCAGAAGATACGCAGTATTTT. The chain has TRBV5-1 and TRBJ2-3; D ambiguous. Trimming shortened V by 0 bases and J by 5 bases, and 10 bases separated the two germline ends. CDR1 is SGHRS, CDR2 YFSETQ, per germline. The CDR3 length is 14 residues. Together with reference TRBV5-1 and TRBJ2-3, the CDR3 gives the full variable domain: KAGVTQTPRYLIKTRGQQVTLSCSPISGHRSVSWYQQTPGQGLQFLFEYFSETQRNKGNFPGRFSGRQFSNSRSEMNVSTLELGDSALYLCASSLGPSEDTQYFGPGTRLTVL.

The genes are TRBV7-2 and TRBJ2-7, with 7 bases identical to TRBD2. The trim removed 8 bases at V and 0 bases at J, leaving 4 bases unmatched. The CDR3 extends over 13 amino acids. Germline CDR1 and CDR2: SGHTA and FQGNSA. In DNA form, the CDR3 reads TGTGCCAGCGGGAGGGGAGACTCCTACGAGCAGTACTTC. Residues: CASGRGDSYEQYF.